Shown below are 6 T cell receptor beta chains from a single sample sequenced in a study of CD8 T cells in Susac syndrome (dated by TCRdb to the late 2010s). The receptor library was made with the immunoSEQ multiplex PCR assay. RNA was extracted with the RNeasy kit and about 0.5 to 1 ug was reverse transcribed using random hexamers. The raw public reads went through TCRdb reprocessing: fastp at Q25, MiXCR clone calling, in-frame beta chains kept. Every CDR3 protein is listed once, alongside the most common genes and DNA of its rows. The sample has roughly 150,000 distinct CDR3 sequences on record, approximately 94% of them singletons. The ten biggest clones cover roughly 0.19% of the sample. Specimen: CD8+ T cells from PBMCs. These receptors originate from a human donor with multiple sclerosis.

The chain couples TRBV7-3 to TRBJ2-3; 11 positions agree with TRBD1. The CDR3 covers 14 residues. Losses at the gene ends were 5 bases for V and 5 bases for J; bases not matched to a gene: 3. The V gene's germline CDR1 is SGHTA and CDR2 FQGTGA. The CDR3 protein is CASSQGTGGDTQYF. The DNA of the CDR3 is TGTGCCAGCAGCCAGGGGACAGGGGGAGATACGCAGTATTTT.

CDR3 nucleotide sequence: TGTGCCAGCAGCTCTGAAGAGACCCAGTACTTC. Translated: CASSSEETQYF. The chain couples TRBV7-9 to TRBJ2-5; no reliable D call. V gave up 4 bases and J gave up 3 bases, with 3 bases separating them. The CDR3 is 11 amino acids. Germline CDR1 is SEHNR and CDR2 is FQNEAQ (reference sequence).

The V and J genes are TRBV27 and TRBJ1-1; 7 nucleotides align to TRBD1. The V gene's germline CDR1 is MNHEY and CDR2 SMNVEV (reference sequence). V gave up 8 bases and J gave up 3 bases; unmatched junction bases: 9. The CDR3 has 14 residues. CDR3 in amino acids: CASRIGGRYTEAFF. The CDR3 DNA reads TGTGCCAGCCGGATAGGGGGCAGGTACACTGAAGCTTTCTTT.

CDR3 sequence: CASSQNPSTEKLFF. The DNA for the CDR3 is TGCGCCAGCAGTCAAAATCCCTCTACTGAAAAACTGTTTTTT. This chain uses TRBV23-1 with TRBJ1-4; D remains unclear. TRBV23-1 is labeled an ORF, and its function is uncertain. This CDR3 has 14 amino acids. Trimming pared 2 bases from V and 7 bases from J, leaving 11 bases between.

Here the CDR3 reads CATPRDRGQEQYF. CDR3 bases: TGTGCCACCCCCCGGGACAGGGGTCAAGAGCAGTACTTC. The gene calls are TRBV7-9 and TRBJ2-7; 10 nucleotides line up with TRBD1. Germline CDR1 reads SEHNR; CDR2 reads FQNEAQ (reference sequence). V trimming: 10 bases; J trimming: 7 bases; junction bases outside the gene matches: 10. CDR3 size: 13 residues. The full variable domain, rest sourced from reference TRBV7-9 and TRBJ2-7, is DTGVSQNPRHKITKRGQNVTFRCDPISEHNRLYWYRQTLGQGPEFLTYFQNEAQLEKSRLLSDRFSAERPKGSFSTLEIQRTEQGDSAMYLCATPRDRGQEQYFGPGTRLTVT.

The chain couples TRBV4-1 to TRBJ1-1; D is uncertain. The CDR3 has 13 amino acids. CDR1 is MGHRA, CDR2 YSYEKL, per germline. Trimming removed 5 bases at V and 4 bases at J, with 11 bases between. DNA for the CDR3: TGCGCCAGCAGCGGGCGGGAAGGCACTGAAGCTTTCTTT. It codes for CASSGREGTEAFF.